The rows below give T cell receptor beta chains drawn from one sample of a study of cytomegalovirus exposure and HLA in healthy donors. Data came from immunoSEQ multiplex PCR; TCRdb stores just in-frame clones and leaves some out. The sample has 130,000 or so clones, roughly 82% seen once. The specimen was PBMCs. These receptors were collected from a man between 18 and 35 years old in good health and CMV-seropositive. Both conserved end residues are part of each CDR3. D genes are given only for firm matches. Size values are once, few and many counts, or a class for expanded clones, and some rows have none.

j_call clone_size d_call v_call cdr3_nt cdr3_aa
TRBJ1-5 NA NA TRBV18 TGTGCCAGCTCACCACAGGGGGGGCCTCGGAATCAGCCCCAGCATTTT CASSPQGGPRNQPQHF
TRBJ2-1 few NA TRBV29-1 TGCAGCGGGGGGGACAGCAACAATGAGCAGTTCTTC CSGGDSNNEQFF
TRBJ1-1 NA TRBD1 TRBV7-6 TGTGCCAGCAGCTCGGGACAGGGGATTACTGAAGCTTTCTTT CASSSGQGITEAFF
TRBJ2-6 NA TRBD1 TRBV28 TGTGCCAGCAGATCCGGGACAGGGGGCCCTGGGGCCAACGGCCTGACTTTC CASRSGTGGPGANGLTF
TRBJ1-5 once TRBD1 TRBV6-1 TGTGCCAGCAGTGTATTGGACAGGGGTTCGGATCAGCCCCAGCATTTT CASSVLDRGSDQPQHF
TRBJ2-7 NA TRBD2 TRBV29-1 TGCAGCGTAAAGCTGCTAGCGGGAGTCCACGAGCAGTACTTC CSVKLLAGVHEQYF
TRBJ2-1 NA TRBD2 TRBV5-1 TGCGCCAGCAGCAGCGGGACTAGCGGGCTATACAATGAGCAGTTCTTC CASSSGTSGLYNEQFF
TRBJ1-5 few NA TRBV7-2 TGTGCCAGCAGCTTTAGGGGTAATCAGCCCCAGCATTTT CASSFRGNQPQHF
TRBJ2-4 once NA TRBV14 TGTGCCAGCAGCCAATCTATCGGACAGCAGGCCAAAAACATTCAGTACTTC CASSQSIGQQAKNIQYF
TRBJ1-1 NA NA TRBV7-6 TGTGCCAGCAGTTCCCGTGCAGGGTCCACTGAAGCTTTCTTT CASSSRAGSTEAFF
TRBJ2-1 NA TRBD2 TRBV19 TGTGCCAGTAGTAGGATAGCGGGTTACAATGAGCAGTTCTTC CASSRIAGYNEQFF
TRBJ1-2 few NA TRBV29-1 TGCAGCGTTCTCAGGGGTAGAAGTGGCTACACCTTC CSVLRGRSGYTF
TRBJ2-1 once TRBD2 TRBV19 TGTGCCAGTAGTACCCTAGCGGGAGGATCCAATGAGCAGTTCTTC CASSTLAGGSNEQFF
TRBJ2-2 few TRBD1 TRBV6-4 TGTGCCAGCAGTCAAGACAGGGCCGCGAACACCGGGGAGCTGTTTTTT CASSQDRAANTGELFF
TRBJ1-4 NA NA TRBV7-2 TGTGCCAGCAGCTTAGAGCGGGGCCCTAATGAAAAACTGTTTTTT CASSLERGPNEKLFF
TRBJ1-2 once NA TRBV5-4 TGTGCCAGCAGCTTGGCCAGGAATGCAAACTATGGCTACACCTTC CASSLARNANYGYTF
TRBJ2-7 NA TRBD1 TRBV29-1 TGCAGCGTGGTAAAGGACAGGGGCATGAACGAGCAGTACTTC CSVVKDRGMNEQYF
TRBJ2-1 few TRBD2 TRBV9 TGTGCCAGCAGCCCTAGGACTAGCGACTCCTACAATGAGCAGTTCTTC CASSPRTSDSYNEQFF
TRBJ1-6 NA TRBD1 TRBV7-6 TGTGCCAGCACCCCCGGGACAGGGGTGTTTTTTTCACCCCTCCACTTT CASTPGTGVFFSPLHF
TRBJ1-1 once NA TRBV18 TGTGCCAGCTCACCACCTGAGGCGAACACTGAAGCTTTCTTT CASSPPEANTEAFF
TRBJ1-2 once NA TRBV6-5 TGTGCCAGCAGCCTTGGACAGACCTATGGCTACACCTTC CASSLGQTYGYTF
TRBJ2-5 NA NA TRBV5-1 TGCGCCAGCAGCTTGGGGTCAGGGGGGCGAGAGACCCAGTACTTC CASSLGSGGRETQYF
TRBJ2-1 NA NA TRBV29-1 TGCAGCGGACATAGGAGGCTCGGGAATGAGCAGTTCTTC CSGHRRLGNEQFF
TRBJ2-1 NA TRBD2 TRBV9 TGTGCCAGCAGCGTAGTTAGCGGGGGAAAGGATGAGCAGTTCTTC CASSVVSGGKDEQFF